There are many counts of the clone carrying this T cell receptor (beta chain). Its antigen is currently unknown. The record originates from a study of neurological immune-mediated disorders. Study results and limitations: The multiple sclerosis repertoire cluster had no clinical or MRI correlate. While HTLV-1-associated myelopathy showed the greatest TCR clonal expansion, multiple sclerosis showed the least, falling below healthy controls.

With 10-nucleotide random UMIs, 5'RACE was used to make the cDNA. Each sequencing run yielded over 160 million TCR-beta sequences from 15-18 subjects. TCRdb recomputed calls from the 5' RACE reads with MiXCR, one row per CDR3 protein. The sample yields tens of thousands of distinct CDR3 sequences, around 3.8% seen once. Germline V gene sequence: CDR1 KGHDR, CDR2 SFDVKD. There are 15 residues in the CDR3. J gave up 5 bases and V 2 bases, and 5 bases lay outside the gene matches. This chain connects TRBV24-1 to TRBJ1-5; 7 nucleotides line up with TRBD1. Sequenced material: PBMCs. The sequence derives from a woman in her forties or fifties with multiple sclerosis. In DNA, the CDR3 is TGTGCCACCAGTGATTCGGGACAGTCGTATCAGCCCCAGCATTTT. Its translation: CATSDSGQSYQPQHF.